These 8 T cell receptor beta chains were sequenced from one sample in a study of long-term antiretroviral therapy in people with HIV. Researchers report immunoSEQ v3.0 was run at survey level. Libraries were prepared by immunoSEQ multiplex PCR; TCRdb keeps only in-frame clonotypes and omits some of them. The sample has about 21,000 clones; more than 65% are singletons. This specimen consisted of unsorted PBMCs, obtained at the start of antiretroviral therapy. These receptors were collected from a man aged 45-60 years with HIV.

The chain links TRBV7-2 to TRBJ2-1; TRBD2 aligns across 15 bases. J was trimmed by 9 bases and V by 5 bases; bases with no gene match: 5. The CDR3 is 15 amino acids. Looked up from germline, CDR1 is SGHTA and CDR2 is FQGNSA. DNA of the CDR3: TGTGCCAGCAGCCCCGGACTAGCGGGGGGGTCTGAGCAGTTCTTC. It codes for CASSPGLAGGSEQFF.

The rearrangement uses TRBV19 and TRBJ2-2; 10 nucleotides match TRBD2. The CDR3 loop spans 15 amino acids. After removal of 11 bases from V and 7 bases from J, the junction contained 13 bases not matched to a gene. The V gene's germline CDR1 is LNHDA and CDR2 SQIVND (reference sequence). Here the CDR3 DNA reads TGTGCCTCGGGGAGGAGCGGGGGGGCCGGCGGGGAGCTGTTTTTT. The encoded protein is CASGRSGGAGGELFF.

V and J are TRBV2 and TRBJ2-1, with D possibly being TRBD1 (5 bases). CDR1 is SNHLY and CDR2 is FYNNEI in the germline V gene. The V end was cut by 6 bases, the J end by 9 bases, with 18 bases between. The length of the CDR3 is 14 residues. For the CDR3, the DNA is TGTGCCAGCAGGGGGCCCAACCCCTCCGGTGAGCAGTTCTTC. Amino acid sequence: CASRGPNPSGEQFF.

The chain has TRBV6-4 and TRBJ2-7; a weak D match, TRBD2 (5 bases). Trimming left V 6 bases short and J 4 bases short, with 16 bases between. The CDR3 covers 14 residues. Germline V gene lookup returns CDR1 MRHNA and CDR2 SNTAGT. CDR3 sequence: CASSDGPEGYEQYF. In nucleotides, the CDR3 is TGTGCCAGCAGCGACGGACCTGAGGGTTACGAGCAGTACTTC.

V and J are TRBV27 and TRBJ1-5; the D gene is possibly TRBD1 (6 bases). V was cut by 10 bases and J by 6 bases, with 19 bases left in between. The CDR3 totals 14 residues. CDR1 is MNHEY and CDR2 is SMNVEV in the germline V gene (reference sequence). The CDR3 coding sequence is TGTGCCACCCCTCCGGGGGCGCAGCCTCAGCCCCAGCATTTT. As protein: CATPPGAQPQPQHF.

This rearrangement joins TRBV28 to TRBJ2-7; maybe TRBD2 (7 bases). Trimming pared 6 bases from V and 5 bases from J, leaving 14 bases between. The CDR3 runs 13 residues. CDR1 MDHEN and CDR2 SYDVKM come from the germline V gene. The CDR3 reads CASRGGRIHEQYF. Written as DNA, the CDR3 is TGTGCCAGCAGGGGGGGGCGCATCCACGAGCAGTACTTC.

The V call is TRBV27, the J call TRBJ1-2; 8 nucleotides agree with TRBD1. The V segment lost 5 bases and the J segment 4 bases; nucleotides outside the gene matches: 6. Germline lookup yields CDR1 MNHEY and CDR2 SMNVEV (reference sequence). This CDR3 has 14 residues. The DNA of the CDR3 is TGTGCCAGCAGTCCCAGGGGGCTCGGCTATGGCTACACCTTC. It specifies CASSPRGLGYGYTF.

This clone turned up a few times. The chain recombines TRBV19 with TRBJ2-2; TRBD2 is a possible D gene (5 bases). Germline assignment: CDR1 LNHDA and CDR2 SQIVND (reference sequence). The CDR3 extends over 15 amino acids. Trimming removed 1 base at V and 5 bases at J, with 11 bases between. CDR3 nucleotides: TGTGCCAGTAGTATAGGAGTAGTAGCGACCGGGGAGCTGTTTTTT. This codes for CASSIGVVATGELFF.